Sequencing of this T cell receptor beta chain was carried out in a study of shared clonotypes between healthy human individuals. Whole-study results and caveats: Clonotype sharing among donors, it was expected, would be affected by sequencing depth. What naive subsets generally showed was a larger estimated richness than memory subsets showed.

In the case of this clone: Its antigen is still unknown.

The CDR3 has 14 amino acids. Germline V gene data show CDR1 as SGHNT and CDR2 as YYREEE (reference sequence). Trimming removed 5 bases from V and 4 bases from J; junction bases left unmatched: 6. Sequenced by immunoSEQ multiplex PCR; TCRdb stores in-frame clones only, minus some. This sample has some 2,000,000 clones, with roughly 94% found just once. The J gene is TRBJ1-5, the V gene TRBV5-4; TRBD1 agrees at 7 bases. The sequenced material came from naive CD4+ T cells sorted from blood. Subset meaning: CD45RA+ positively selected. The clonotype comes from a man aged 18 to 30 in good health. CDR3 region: CASSTQGDNQPQHF. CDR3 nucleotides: TGTGCCAGCAGTACCCAGGGGGATAATCAGCCCCAGCATTTT.